The 30 T cell receptor beta chains listed next were all sequenced from one sample in a study of T cell repertoires and HLA-DP antigens (dated by TCRdb to the late 2010s). Library preparation used the immunoSEQ multiplex PCR assay. The clones in this table, taken by TCRdb from immuneACCESS, are in-frame only. Not every clone is retained; where verified, under half of the shortfall comes from an unresolved V gene, and the cause of the rest is unknown. The table for this sample lists around 90,000 clones; roughly 86% of them were counted only once. In total, the top ten clones hold about 1.7% of the sample. For these TCRs, the target antigens are not known. The source material was CD4+ T cells from PBMCs. The receptors originated from a man aged 45-60 years in good health and CMV-seronegative.

The chain links TRBV14 to TRBJ2-1; the match to TRBD2 covers 8 bases. Per the germline V gene, CDR1 is SGHDN and CDR2 is FVKESK. The CDR3 sequence is 14 residues long. Trimming took 2 bases from V and 9 from J; bases not matched to a gene: 6. In nucleotides, the CDR3 is TGTGCCAGCAGCCAAACAGCGGGAGAGAGTGAGCAGTTCTTC. It encodes CASSQTAGESEQFF.

The rearrangement links TRBV5-6 to TRBJ2-7, with D possibly TRBD1 on 5 matching bases. V lost 2 bases and J lost 2, with 20 bases in between. This CDR3 has 17 amino acids. Per the germline V gene, CDR1 is SGHDT and CDR2 is YYEEEE. CDR3 amino acids: CASSLAHLRQTAYEQYF. As DNA, the CDR3 is TGTGCCAGCAGCTTAGCCCACTTACGTCAGACAGCCTACGAGCAGTACTTC. The full variable domain, in which reference TRBV5-6 and TRBJ2-7 provide the parts outside the CDR3, is DAGVTQSPTHLIKTRGQQVTLRCSPKSGHDTVSWYQQALGQGPQFIFQYYEEEERQRGNFPDRFSGHQFPNYSSELNVNALLLGDSALYLCASSLAHLRQTAYEQYFGPGTRLTVT.

CDR3 DNA sequence: TGTGCCAGCAGCGGGGACTTATACACTGAAGCTTTCTTT. It is translated as CASSGDLYTEAFF. This chain joins TRBV14 and TRBJ1-1; D perhaps matches TRBD1 (5 bases). V was cut by 5 bases and J by 3 bases, with 10 bases left in between. Looked up from germline, CDR1 is SGHDN and CDR2 is FVKESK. The CDR3 totals 13 residues.

The CDR3 DNA follows: TGTGCCATCAGTGAGCCCGAACGGGGGCTTGGCGAGCAGTACTTC. This codes for CAISEPERGLGEQYF. This chain connects TRBV10-3 to TRBJ2-7; D could derive from TRBD1 or TRBD2 (6 bases each). The CDR3 contains 15 residues. Trimming removed 2 bases at V and 6 bases at J, with 17 bases between. In germline, CDR1 is ENHRY, CDR2 SYGVKD.

This clone was found a few times. The gene calls are TRBV6-5 and TRBJ1-3, with 8 bases that match TRBD1. The CDR3 sequence is 15 residues long. After removal of 5 bases from V and 4 bases from J, the junction contained 7 bases not matched to a gene. Germline CDR1 reads MNHEY; CDR2 reads SVGAGI. The CDR3 sequence is CASSPPRGLGNTIYF. In DNA form, the CDR3 reads TGTGCCAGCAGTCCCCCCAGGGGGCTAGGAAACACCATATATTTT.

This clone was seen only a few times. J is TRBJ2-5 and V is TRBV7-3; a possible D gene is TRBD2 (7 bases). The germline CDR1 and CDR2 sequences are SGHTA and FQGTGA. The V gene lost 5 bases and the J gene lost 4 bases, with 14 bases spanning the gap. The CDR3 has 14 amino acids. The CDR3: CASSRGRGRETQYF. In DNA, the CDR3 is TGTGCCAGCAGCAGGGGGAGGGGGAGAGAGACCCAGTACTTC.

This clone appeared a single time. The chain couples TRBV19 to TRBJ1-2; weak D call: TRBD1 (6 bases). This CDR3 is built from 15 residues. Per the germline V gene, CDR1 is LNHDA and CDR2 is SQIVND (reference sequence). Trimming pared 5 bases from V and 4 bases from J, leaving 17 bases between. The CDR3 reads CASSPRQEVSYGYTF. The CDR3 region has the DNA TGTGCCAGTAGTCCGAGACAGGAGGTTAGCTATGGCTACACCTTC.

The rearrangement links TRBV28 to TRBJ1-2, with D possibly being TRBD1 (6 bases). There are 15 residues in the CDR3. Trimming cost V 5 bases and J 3 bases, with 16 bases left between them. Germline CDR1 is MDHEN and CDR2 is SYDVKM. The CDR3, as DNA: TGTGCCAGCAGTCCTCGGACAGCAAAGGACTATGGCTACACCTTC. It yields the protein CASSPRTAKDYGYTF.

The sample holds one count of this clone. The genes are TRBV7-2 and TRBJ1-1; D might be TRBD1 (6 bases). With 2 bases removed from V and 6 bases from J, the gap between germline ends came to 13 bases. The CDR3 runs 14 residues. Germline V gene sequence: CDR1 SGHTA, CDR2 FQGNSA. Here the CDR3 DNA reads TGTGCCAGCAGCTTATATCTCCCAGGGGCTGAAGCTTTCTTT. Translated: CASSLYLPGAEAFF.

CDR3 nucleotide sequence: TGCGCCAGCAGCCCGGACAGGGGTTACGGCTACACCTTC. Translating it yields CASSPDRGYGYTF. The chain links TRBV5-1 to TRBJ1-2; 9 positions agree with TRBD1. The CDR3 spans 13 residues. Per the germline V gene, CDR1 is SGHRS and CDR2 is YFSETQ. J was trimmed by 8 bases and V by 4 bases; bases with no gene match: 6.

The DNA for the CDR3 is TGTGCCAGCTCACCTAGGGAGTCTCGGGCTCACTACGAGCAGTACTTC. Its translation is CASSPRESRAHYEQYF. The chain combines TRBV18 with TRBJ2-7, with a weak D call TRBD2 (5 bases). Germline assignment: CDR1 KGHSH and CDR2 LQKENI. This CDR3 is built from 16 residues. V dropped 3 bases and J dropped 3 bases, with 18 bases sitting between them.

V and J are TRBV6-5 and TRBJ1-2; D unresolved. The CDR3 has 12 residues. Per the germline V gene, CDR1 is MNHEY and CDR2 is SVGAGI. The chain's CDR3 is CLMGIPCYGYTF. CDR3 DNA: TGTTTAATGGGGATCCCCTGCTATGGCTACACCTTC.

The chain carries TRBV19 and TRBJ1-1; 8 bases match TRBD1. The junction had 1 base not matched to a gene; V was cut back by 0 bases and J by 1 base. CDR1 and CDR2 from the germline V gene are LNHDA and SQIVND (reference sequence). This CDR3 contains 15 residues. The CDR3 here is CASSIDGTGNTEAFF. DNA for the CDR3: TGTGCCAGTAGTATAGACGGGACAGGGAACACTGAAGCTTTCTTT.

The V call is TRBV19, the J call TRBJ1-2; D remains unclear. Germline CDR1 and CDR2: LNHDA and SQIVND (reference sequence). V dropped 4 bases and J dropped 4 bases, with 13 bases sitting between them. The CDR3 contains 14 residues. This CDR3 reads CASSNSQPPYGYTF. The CDR3 DNA is TGTGCCAGTAGTAATAGTCAGCCGCCCTATGGCTACACCTTC.

Only a few counts were recorded for this clone. The rearrangement uses TRBV27 and TRBJ1-2, with D tentatively TRBD1 (6 bases). The length of the CDR3 is 13 residues. V gave up 5 bases and J gave up 7 bases, with 14 bases separating them. In germline, CDR1 is MNHEY, CDR2 SMNVEV (reference sequence). The CDR3 is CASSTPGGPGYTF. As DNA, the CDR3 is TGTGCCAGCAGTACCCCGGGGGGGCCTGGCTACACCTTC.

The chain links TRBV5-5 to TRBJ2-6; no firm D call. CDR1 and CDR2 from the germline V gene are SGHKS and YYEKEE (reference sequence). This CDR3 has 13 amino acids. Trimming shortened V by 0 bases and J by 5 bases, and 3 bases separated the two germline ends. The CDR3 here is CASSLAWANVLTF. The DNA of the CDR3 is TGTGCCAGCAGCTTGGCTTGGGCCAACGTCCTGACTTTC. Full variable domain (missing parts from reference TRBV5-5 and TRBJ2-6): DAGVTQSPTHLIKTRGQQVTLRCSPISGHKSVSWYQQVLGQGPQFIFQYYEKEERGRGNFPDRFSARQFPNYSSELNVNALLLGDSALYLCASSLAWANVLTFGAGSRLTVL.

The gene calls are TRBV5-6 and TRBJ1-5; the match to TRBD1 covers 7 bases. With V trimmed by 8 bases and J by 6 bases, 11 bases remained unmatched. CDR3 length: 14 residues. Germline CDR1 is SGHDT and CDR2 is YYEEEE. DNA of the CDR3: TGTGCCAGTTCACCCAGGGGGAGTGCTCAGCCCCAGCATTTT. It encodes CASSPRGSAQPQHF.

This chain uses TRBV7-2 with TRBJ2-3; D call uncertain. CDR1 SGHTA and CDR2 FQGNSA come from the germline V gene. V gave up 3 bases and J gave up 0 bases, with 10 bases separating them. The CDR3 runs 15 residues. CDR3 bases: TGTGCCAGCAGCTTGCTTGCGCTTAGCACAGATACGCAGTATTTT. Its translation: CASSLLALSTDTQYF. Full variable domain (missing parts from reference TRBV7-2 and TRBJ2-3): GAGVSQSPSNKVTEKGKDVELRCDPISGHTALYWYRQSLGQGLEFLIYFQGNSAPDKSGLPSDRFSAERTGGSVSTLTIQRTQQEDSAVYLCASSLLALSTDTQYFGPGTRLTVL.

V usage is TRBV28 and J usage is TRBJ2-2; TRBD2 aligns across 7 bases. V was pared by 6 bases and J by 7 bases, with 11 bases of the junction left unmatched. The CDR3 has 15 residues. Germline values: CDR1 MDHEN, CDR2 SYDVKM. This CDR3 reads CASSPGGARGGELFF. DNA of the CDR3: TGTGCCAGCAGCCCGGGAGGAGCCCGAGGCGGGGAGCTGTTTTTT.

J is TRBJ2-2 and V is TRBV7-2; 9 nucleotides agree with TRBD2. The V gene's germline CDR1 is SGHTA and CDR2 FQGNSA. The CDR3 consists of 16 residues. The V gene end was trimmed by 1 base and the J gene end by 0 bases; junction bases not matched to a gene: 0. Here the CDR3 DNA reads TGTGCCAGCAGCTTAGTAGCGGGGGCGAACACCGGGGAGCTGTTTTTT. Amino acids: CASSLVAGANTGELFF.

The chain employs TRBV21-1 and TRBJ2-7; the table calls TRBD1, which could not be checked here. TRBV21-1 is an annotated pseudogene. CDR3 length: 14 residues. In DNA form, the CDR3 reads TGTGCCAGCAGCGACAGGGGCGCCTCTGGCGAGCAGTACTTC. Its translation is CASSDRGASGEQYF.

The V and J genes are TRBV4-2 and TRBJ2-1; D remains unclear. Germline-derived CDR1 and CDR2 are LGHNA and YNFKEQ. Trimming left V 0 bases short and J 4 bases short, with 4 bases between. This CDR3 contains 13 residues. CDR3 coding DNA: TGTGCCAGCAGCCAAGAGACTTACAATGAGCAGTTCTTC. As protein: CASSQETYNEQFF.

This chain connects TRBV10-2 to TRBJ1-2; D remains ambiguous. Germline CDR1 is WSHSY and CDR2 is SAAADI. Deletions cut 10 bases from V and 4 bases from J, with 19 bases between. CDR3 length: 14 amino acids. CDR3 loop: CAILDPGGSYGYTF. CDR3 DNA sequence: TGCGCCATCCTCGATCCAGGAGGATCCTATGGCTACACCTTC.

V usage is TRBV7-2 and J usage is TRBJ2-6, with 9 bases lining up with TRBD1. V dropped 4 bases and J dropped 1; count of bases not matched to a gene: 11. CDR3 length: 19 amino acids. Germline CDR1 SGHTA, CDR2 FQGNSA. CDR3 sequence (DNA): TGTGCCAGCAGCTGGGACAGGGCAAATACCCGATCTGGGGCCAACGTCCTGACTTTC. It yields the protein CASSWDRANTRSGANVLTF.

V usage is TRBV27 and J usage is TRBJ2-7, with 7 bases matching TRBD1. Germline V gene data show CDR1 as MNHEY and CDR2 as SMNVEV (reference sequence). V shed 5 bases, J shed 4 bases, and the junction held 14 bases outside the gene matches. This CDR3 contains 16 residues. The CDR3 DNA follows: TGTGCCAGCAGTCGACAGGGAAGGGATAAGGCGTACGAGCAGTACTTC. Translated: CASSRQGRDKAYEQYF.

The rearrangement links TRBV29-1 to TRBJ2-3; maybe TRBD2 (5 bases). The germline gives CDR1 SQVTM, CDR2 ANQGSEA. The CDR3 is 15 amino acids. Trimming stripped 1 base from V and 0 bases from J, with 11 bases between. CDR3 sequence (DNA): TGCAGCGTTGAAGTGGCGGGCACTAGCACAGATACGCAGTATTTT. Protein product: CSVEVAGTSTDTQYF.

The V gene is TRBV5-1, the J gene TRBJ2-3; possible D gene TRBD1, 7 bases. Germline CDR1 and CDR2: SGHRS and YFSETQ. V shed 3 bases and J shed 3 bases, with 14 bases lying between them. This CDR3 spans 15 amino acids. The CDR3 DNA reads TGCGCCAGCAGCTCGGAGGGGGCCACAACAGATACGCAGTATTTT. This encodes CASSSEGATTDTQYF.

This clone was detected once. V usage is TRBV2 and J usage is TRBJ2-1; 8 bases are shared with TRBD2. The CDR3 length is 15 residues. Trimming took 1 base from V and 3 from J; bases not matched to a gene: 2. Germline V gives CDR1 SNHLY, CDR2 FYNNEI. Here the CDR3 DNA reads TGTGCCAGCAGTGAAGTGGCGGGGGGCTACAATGAGCAGTTCTTC. This encodes CASSEVAGGYNEQFF.

This chain uses TRBV28 with TRBJ1-1; 10 bases are shared with TRBD1. The V and J ends lost 3 bases and 6 bases, in that order; junction bases with no gene match: 7. CDR1 and CDR2 (germline): MDHEN, SYDVKM. There are 15 residues in the CDR3. CDR3 sequence reads: CASSFSGTGAPEAFF. In nucleotides, the CDR3 is TGTGCCAGCAGTTTCTCTGGGACAGGGGCGCCTGAAGCTTTCTTT.

The chain has TRBV6-4 and TRBJ2-3; 11 nucleotides line up with TRBD2. The CDR3 is 13 amino acids. Trimming removed 4 bases from V and 8 bases from J; junction bases left unmatched: 2. CDR1 and CDR2 from the germline V gene are MRHNA and SNTAGT. The CDR3: CASSASGGTTQYF. CDR3 in DNA: TGTGCCAGCAGTGCTAGCGGGGGGACTACGCAGTATTTT.